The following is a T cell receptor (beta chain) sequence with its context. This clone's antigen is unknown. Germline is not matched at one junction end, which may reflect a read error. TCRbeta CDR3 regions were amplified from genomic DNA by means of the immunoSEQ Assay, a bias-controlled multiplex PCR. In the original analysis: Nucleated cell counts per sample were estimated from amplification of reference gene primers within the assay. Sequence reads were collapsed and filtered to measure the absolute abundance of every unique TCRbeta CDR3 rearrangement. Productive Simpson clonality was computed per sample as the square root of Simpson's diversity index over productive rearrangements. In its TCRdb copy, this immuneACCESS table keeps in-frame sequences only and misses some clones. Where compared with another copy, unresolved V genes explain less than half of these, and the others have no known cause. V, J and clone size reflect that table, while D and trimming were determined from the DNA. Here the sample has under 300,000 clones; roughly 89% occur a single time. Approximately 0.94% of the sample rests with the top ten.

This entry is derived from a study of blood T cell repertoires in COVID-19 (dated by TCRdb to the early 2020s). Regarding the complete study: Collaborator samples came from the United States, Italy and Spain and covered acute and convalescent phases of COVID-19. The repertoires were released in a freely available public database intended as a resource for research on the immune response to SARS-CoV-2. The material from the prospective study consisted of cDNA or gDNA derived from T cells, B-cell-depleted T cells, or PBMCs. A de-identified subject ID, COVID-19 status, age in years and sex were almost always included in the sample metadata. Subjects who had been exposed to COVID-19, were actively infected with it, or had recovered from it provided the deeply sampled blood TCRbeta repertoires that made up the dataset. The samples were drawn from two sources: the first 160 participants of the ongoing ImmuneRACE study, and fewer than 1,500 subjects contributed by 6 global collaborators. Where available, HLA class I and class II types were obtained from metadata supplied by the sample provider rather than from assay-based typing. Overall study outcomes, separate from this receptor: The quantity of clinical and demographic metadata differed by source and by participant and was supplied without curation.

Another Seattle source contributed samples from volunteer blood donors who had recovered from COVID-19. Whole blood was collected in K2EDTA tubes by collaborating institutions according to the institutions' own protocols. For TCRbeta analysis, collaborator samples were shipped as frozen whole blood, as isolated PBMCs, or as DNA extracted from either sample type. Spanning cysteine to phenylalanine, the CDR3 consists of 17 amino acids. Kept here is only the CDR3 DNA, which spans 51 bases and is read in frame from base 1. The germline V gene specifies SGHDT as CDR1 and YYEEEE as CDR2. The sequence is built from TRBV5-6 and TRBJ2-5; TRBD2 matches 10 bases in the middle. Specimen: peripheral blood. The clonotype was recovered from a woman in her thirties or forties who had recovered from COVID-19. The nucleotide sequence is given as TGTGCCAGCAACTTGTACCTAGCGGGAGCATTACAAGAGACCCAGTACTTC. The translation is CASNLYLAGALQETQYF. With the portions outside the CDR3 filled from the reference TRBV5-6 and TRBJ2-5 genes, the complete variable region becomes DAGVTQSPTHLIKTRGQQVTLRCSPKSGHDTVSWYQQALGQGPQFIFQYYEEEERQRGNFPDRFSGHQFPNYSSELNVNALLLGDSALYLCASNLYLAGALQETQYFGPGTRLLVL.